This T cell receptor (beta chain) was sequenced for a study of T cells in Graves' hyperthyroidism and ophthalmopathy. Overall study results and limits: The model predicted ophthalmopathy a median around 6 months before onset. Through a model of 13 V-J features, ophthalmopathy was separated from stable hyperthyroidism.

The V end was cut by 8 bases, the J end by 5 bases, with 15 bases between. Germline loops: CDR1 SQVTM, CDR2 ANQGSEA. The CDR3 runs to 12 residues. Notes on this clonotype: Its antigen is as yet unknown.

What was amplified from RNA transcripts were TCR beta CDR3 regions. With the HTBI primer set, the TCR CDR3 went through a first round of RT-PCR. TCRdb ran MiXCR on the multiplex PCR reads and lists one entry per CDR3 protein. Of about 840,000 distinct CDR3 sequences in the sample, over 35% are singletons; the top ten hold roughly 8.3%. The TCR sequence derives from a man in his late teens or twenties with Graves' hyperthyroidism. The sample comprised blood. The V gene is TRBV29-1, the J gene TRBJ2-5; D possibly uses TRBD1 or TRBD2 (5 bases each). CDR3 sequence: CSCLRDLETQYF. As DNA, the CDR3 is TGCAGCTGCCTCCGGGACCTGGAGACCCAGTACTTC.